This TCR beta chain derives from a study of control samples from healthy donors and cancer patients. Using immunoSEQ multiplex PCR, the repertoire was profiled, and TCRdb retains in-frame clones only, with some absent. There are fewer than 50,000 clones in the sample; around 90% occur only once, and 0.65% to 0.95% lies in the top ten. The sample consisted of PBMCs. The origin of this receptor is a man in his thirties or forties with colorectal cancer.

The CDR3, as DNA: TGTGCCAGCAGTTACGAGGGTGGCTCGCTGGATGAGCAGTTCTTC. Protein product: CASSYEGGSLDEQFF. The V and J genes are TRBV6-6 and TRBJ2-1; a weak D match, TRBD2 (5 bases). This CDR3 is 15 amino acids long. V was clipped by 2 bases and J by 8 bases, with 16 bases between them. Germline V CDR1 and CDR2: MNHNY, SVGAGI (reference sequence).